The clone carrying this T cell receptor (beta chain) was observed a few times. The antigen is undetermined. TCRdb used MiXCR to reprocess the reads, holding one entry per CDR3 protein. This table holds about 330,000 distinct CDR3 sequences, about 35% found once. This CDR3 is 16 amino acids long. The J segment lost 3 bases and the V segment lost 3 bases, leaving 10 bases of the junction unmatched. Germline CDR1 MGHRA, CDR2 YSYEKL. The data are from a study of T cell repertoires in cytomegalovirus infection. This clonotype was obtained from a human donor in good health (CMV status not recorded). Some clones in this sample may be carry-over from other donors' samples. The sample in question was cultured PBMCs, obtained from culture after CMV antigen stimulation. This chain uses TRBV4-1 with TRBJ1-1; 7 bases fit TRBD1. The CDR3 reads CASSHGRDRRDTEAFF. CDR3 nucleotides: TGCGCCAGCAGCCACGGCCGGGACAGACGTGACACTGAAGCTTTCTTT.